This TCR beta chain came from a study of T cells in Graves' hyperthyroidism and ophthalmopathy. The study, taken as a whole, reports: Ophthalmopathy and stable hyperthyroidism were separated by a 13 V-J model.

TCR beta CDR3 sequences were amplified from RNA transcripts. HTBI primers were used for first-round RT-PCR of the TCR CDR3. TCRdb passed the multiplex PCR reads through MiXCR, listing each CDR3 protein once. The sample records under 650,000 distinct CDR3 sequences, around 16% being singletons. In regard to this clonotype: The antigen is unknown. A much larger clone differs by one base, so this may be a read error.

From germline, CDR1 is GTSNPN and CDR2 SVGIG (reference sequence). CDR3 length equals 14 residues. Trimming pared 3 bases from V and 1 base from J, leaving 12 bases between. The chain is built from TRBV30 and TRBJ1-1; maybe TRBD1 (6 bases). This clonotype originated in a woman younger than 45 with Graves' hyperthyroidism. Specimen: blood. The CDR3 DNA reads TGTGCCTGGAGCCCGGGACAACGGAACACTGAAGCTTTCTTT. Protein: CAWSPGQRNTEAFF.